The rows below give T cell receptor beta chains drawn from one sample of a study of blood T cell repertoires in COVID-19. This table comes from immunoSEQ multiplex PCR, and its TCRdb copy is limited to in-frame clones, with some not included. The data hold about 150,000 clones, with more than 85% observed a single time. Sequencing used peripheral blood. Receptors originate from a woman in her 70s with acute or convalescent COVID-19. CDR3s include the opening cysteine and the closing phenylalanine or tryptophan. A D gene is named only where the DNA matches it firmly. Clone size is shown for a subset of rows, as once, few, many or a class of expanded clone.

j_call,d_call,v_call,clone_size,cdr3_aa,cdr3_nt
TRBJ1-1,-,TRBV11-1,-,CASSLVGQTEAFF,TGTGCCAGCAGCTTAGTGGGGCAAACTGAAGCTTTCTTT
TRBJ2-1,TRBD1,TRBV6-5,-,CASSSRTGMQFF,TGTGCCAGCAGTTCGCGGACAGGGATGCAGTTCTTC
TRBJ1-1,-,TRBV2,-,CASSRWNTEAFF,TGTGCCAGCAGTCGGTGGAACACTGAAGCTTTCTTT
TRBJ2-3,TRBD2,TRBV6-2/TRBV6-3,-,CASSYYGGAGNTQYF,TGTGCCAGCAGTTACTACGGGGGGGCCGGAAATACGCAGTATTTT
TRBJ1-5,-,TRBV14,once,CASSQGWGTGPQHF,TGTGCCAGCAGCCAAGGGTGGGGGACTGGGCCCCAGCATTTT
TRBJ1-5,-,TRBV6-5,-,CASNQNSNQPQHF,TGTGCCAGCAACCAGAATAGCAATCAGCCCCAGCATTTT
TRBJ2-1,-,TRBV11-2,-,CASTRRRGEQFF,TGTGCCAGCACCCGACGAAGGGGGGAGCAGTTCTTC
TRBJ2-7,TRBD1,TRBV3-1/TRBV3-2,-,CASSHQYRGESYEQYF,TGTGCCAGCAGCCACCAATACAGGGGTGAGTCCTACGAGCAGTACTTC
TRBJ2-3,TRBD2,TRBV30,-,CAWGLAGGREDTQYF,TGTGCCTGGGGACTAGCGGGGGGAAGGGAAGATACGCAGTATTTT
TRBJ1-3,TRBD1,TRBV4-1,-,CASSQESGQPKGVYGNTIYF,TGCGCCAGCAGCCAAGAATCGGGACAGCCCAAGGGAGTCTATGGAAACACCATATATTTT
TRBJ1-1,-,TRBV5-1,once,CASSATVNTEAFF,TGCGCCAGCAGCGCGACAGTGAACACTGAAGCTTTCTTT
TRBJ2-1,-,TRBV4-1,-,CASSQKGDSSYNEQFF,TGCGCCAGCAGCCAAAAGGGGGATAGCTCCTACAATGAGCAGTTCTTC
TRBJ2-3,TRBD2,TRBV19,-,CASSRTSGGAVGTDTQYF,TGTGCCAGTAGCCGCACTAGCGGGGGGGCGGTTGGCACAGATACGCAGTATTTT
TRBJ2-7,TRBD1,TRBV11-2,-,CASSFDRGYEQYF,TGTGCCAGCAGCTTCGACAGGGGCTACGAGCAGTACTTC
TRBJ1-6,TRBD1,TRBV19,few,CASSLTGGHSPLHF,TGTGCCAGTAGTTTGACAGGGGGGCATTCACCCCTCCACTTT
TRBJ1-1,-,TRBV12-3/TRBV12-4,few,CASSFLLEAFF,TGTGCCAGCAGTTTCCTTCTTGAAGCTTTCTTT
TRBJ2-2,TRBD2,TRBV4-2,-,CASAGGATGELFF,TGTGCCAGCGCGGGGGGCGCAACCGGGGAGCTGTTTTTT
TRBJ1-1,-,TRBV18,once,CASSPRGGEAFF,TGTGCCAGCTCCCCCAGGGGCGGTGAAGCTTTCTTT
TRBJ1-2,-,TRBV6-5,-,CASSYRNYGYTF,TGTGCCAGCAGTTACCGGAACTATGGCTACACCTTC
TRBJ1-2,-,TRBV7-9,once,CASSLEEGRSSGYTF,TGTGCCAGCAGCTTAGAAGAGGGGAGGTCGAGTGGCTACACCTTC
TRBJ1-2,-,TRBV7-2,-,CASSLDHTGTYGYTF,TGTGCCAGCAGCTTAGACCACACAGGGACGTATGGCTACACCTTC
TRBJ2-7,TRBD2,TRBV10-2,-,CASSDQRGIYEQYF,TGCGCCAGCAGTGACCAGCGGGGAATCTACGAGCAGTACTTC
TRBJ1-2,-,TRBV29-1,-,CSVGGEAGRYGYTF,TGCAGCGTTGGGGGGGAGGCAGGGAGGTATGGCTACACCTTC
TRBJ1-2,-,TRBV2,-,CASSFRGDGYGYTF,TGTGCCAGCAGCTTCCGCGGGGACGGCTATGGCTACACCTTC
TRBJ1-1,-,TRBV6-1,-,CASSEAYSNTGRRGEAFF,TGTGCCAGCAGTGAAGCGTACTCAAATACGGGCCGTAGGGGTGAAGCTTTCTTT
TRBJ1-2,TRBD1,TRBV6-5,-,CASSYSSGQGGYTF,TGTGCCAGCAGTTACTCGTCTGGACAGGGAGGCTACACCTTC
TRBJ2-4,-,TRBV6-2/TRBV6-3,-,CASSFPGNIQYF,TGTGCCAGCAGTTTTCCGGGAAACATTCAGTACTTC
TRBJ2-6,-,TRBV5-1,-,CASSLAGGRSSGANVLTF,TGCGCCAGCAGCTTGGCCGGGGGGCGATCCTCTGGGGCCAACGTCCTGACTTTC
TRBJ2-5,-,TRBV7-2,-,CASTQRKTGYETQYF,TGTGCCAGCACCCAAAGGAAGACAGGCTATGAGACCCAGTACTTC
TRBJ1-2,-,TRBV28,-,CASSSTGFYGYTF,TGTGCCAGCAGTTCTACAGGATTCTATGGCTACACCTTC